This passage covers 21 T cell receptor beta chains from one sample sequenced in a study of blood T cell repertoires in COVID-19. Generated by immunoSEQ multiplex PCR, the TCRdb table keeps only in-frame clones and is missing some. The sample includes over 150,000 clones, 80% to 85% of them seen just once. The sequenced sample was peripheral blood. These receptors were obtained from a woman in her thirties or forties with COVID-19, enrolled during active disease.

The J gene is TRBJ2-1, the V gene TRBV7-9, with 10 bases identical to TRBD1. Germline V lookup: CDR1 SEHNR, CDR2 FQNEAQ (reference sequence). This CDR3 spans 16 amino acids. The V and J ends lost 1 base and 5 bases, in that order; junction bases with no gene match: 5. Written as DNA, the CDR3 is TGTGCCAGCAGCTTAGGCAGACAGGGGGCCCACAATGAGCAGTTCTTC. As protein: CASSLGRQGAHNEQFF.

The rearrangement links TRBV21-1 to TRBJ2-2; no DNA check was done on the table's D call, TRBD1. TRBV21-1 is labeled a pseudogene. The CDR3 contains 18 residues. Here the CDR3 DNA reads TGTGCCAGCAGCCCCGAGTTGTACAGGGGGCTGAACACCGGGGAGCTGTTTTTT. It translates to CASSPELYRGLNTGELFF.

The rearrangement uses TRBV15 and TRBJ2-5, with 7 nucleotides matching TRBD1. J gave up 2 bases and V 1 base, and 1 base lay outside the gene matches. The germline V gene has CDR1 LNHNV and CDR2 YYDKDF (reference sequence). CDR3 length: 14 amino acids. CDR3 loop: CATSRGQGQETQYF. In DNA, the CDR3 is TGTGCCACCAGCAGAGGACAGGGTCAAGAGACCCAGTACTTC. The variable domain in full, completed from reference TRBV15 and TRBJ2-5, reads DAMVIQNPRYQVTQFGKPVTLSCSQTLNHNVMYWYQQKSSQAPKLLFHYYDKDFNNEADTPDNFQSRRPNTSFCFLDIRSPGLGDTAMYLCATSRGQGQETQYFGPGTRLLVL.

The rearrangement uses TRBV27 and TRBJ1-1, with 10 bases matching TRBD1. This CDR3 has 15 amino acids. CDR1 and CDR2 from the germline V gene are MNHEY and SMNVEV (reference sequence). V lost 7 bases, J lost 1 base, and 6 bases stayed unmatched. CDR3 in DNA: TGTGCCAGCATTGTTGGGACAGGGGCGAACACTGAAGCTTTCTTT. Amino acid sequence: CASIVGTGANTEAFF.

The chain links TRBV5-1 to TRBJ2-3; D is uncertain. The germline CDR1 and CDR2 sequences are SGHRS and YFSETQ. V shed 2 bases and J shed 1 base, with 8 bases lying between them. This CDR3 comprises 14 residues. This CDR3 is CASSFYRRTDTQYF. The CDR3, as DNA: TGCGCCAGCAGCTTCTACAGACGCACAGATACGCAGTATTTT.

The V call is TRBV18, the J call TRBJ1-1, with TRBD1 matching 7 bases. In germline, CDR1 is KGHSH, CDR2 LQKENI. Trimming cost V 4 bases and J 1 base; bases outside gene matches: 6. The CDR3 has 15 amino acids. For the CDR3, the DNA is TGTGCCAGCTCACTTCGGGGACAGAGGAACACTGAAGCTTTCTTT. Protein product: CASSLRGQRNTEAFF.

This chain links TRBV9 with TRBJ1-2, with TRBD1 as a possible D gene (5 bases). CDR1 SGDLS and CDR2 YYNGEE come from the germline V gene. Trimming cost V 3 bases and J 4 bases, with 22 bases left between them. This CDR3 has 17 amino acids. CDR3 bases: TGTGCCAGCAGCGACCCAACGAGGCGGCAGGGTCCCTATGGCTACACCTTC. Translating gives CASSDPTRRQGPYGYTF.

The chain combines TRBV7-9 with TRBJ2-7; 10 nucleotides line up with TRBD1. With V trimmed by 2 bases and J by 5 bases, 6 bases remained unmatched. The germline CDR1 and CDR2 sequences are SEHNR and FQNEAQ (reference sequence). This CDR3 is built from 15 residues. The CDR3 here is CASSLQGTGDHEQYF. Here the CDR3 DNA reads TGTGCCAGCAGCTTACAGGGGACAGGGGACCACGAGCAGTACTTC. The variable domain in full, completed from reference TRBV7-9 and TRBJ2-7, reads DTGVSQNPRHKITKRGQNVTFRCDPISEHNRLYWYRQTLGQGPEFLTYFQNEAQLEKSRLLSDRFSAERPKGSFSTLEIQRTEQGDSAMYLCASSLQGTGDHEQYFGPGTRLTVT.

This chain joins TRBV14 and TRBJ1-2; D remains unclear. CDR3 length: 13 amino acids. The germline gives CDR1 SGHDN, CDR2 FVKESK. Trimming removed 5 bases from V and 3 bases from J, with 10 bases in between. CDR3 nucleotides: TGTGCCAGCAGCGCCGACACGTACTATGGCTACACCTTC. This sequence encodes CASSADTYYGYTF.

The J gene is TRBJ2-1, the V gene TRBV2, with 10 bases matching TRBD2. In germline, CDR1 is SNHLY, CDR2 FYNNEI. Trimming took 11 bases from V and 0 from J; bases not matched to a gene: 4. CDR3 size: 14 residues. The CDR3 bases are TGTGCCTGGACTAGCGGTAGCTCCTACAATGAGCAGTTCTTC. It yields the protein CAWTSGSSYNEQFF.

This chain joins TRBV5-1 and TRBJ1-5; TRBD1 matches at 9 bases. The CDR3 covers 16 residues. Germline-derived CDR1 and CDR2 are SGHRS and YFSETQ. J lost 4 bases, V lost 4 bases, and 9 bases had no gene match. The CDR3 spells CASSLTTGGTNQPQHF. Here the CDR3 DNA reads TGCGCCAGCAGCCTAACGACAGGGGGAACGAATCAGCCCCAGCATTTT.

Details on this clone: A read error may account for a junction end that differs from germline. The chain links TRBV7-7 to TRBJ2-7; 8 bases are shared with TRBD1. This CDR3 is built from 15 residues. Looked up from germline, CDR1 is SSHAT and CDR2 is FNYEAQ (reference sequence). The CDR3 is CASSPGQGPTYEQYF. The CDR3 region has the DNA TGTGCTAGCAGCCCCGGACAGGGCCCCACCTACGAGCAGTACTTC.

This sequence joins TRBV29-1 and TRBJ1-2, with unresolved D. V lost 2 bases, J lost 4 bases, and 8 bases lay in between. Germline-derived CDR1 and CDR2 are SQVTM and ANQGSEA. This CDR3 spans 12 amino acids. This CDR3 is CSVETGSYGYTF. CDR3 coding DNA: TGCAGCGTTGAAACGGGAAGCTATGGCTACACCTTC.

CDR3: CSVSDRLGEKLFF. The CDR3 nucleotides read TGCAGCGTTTCCGACAGGCTAGGGGAAAAACTGTTTTTT. The chain has TRBV29-1 and TRBJ1-4; D is possibly TRBD1 (6 bases). With 5 bases removed from V and 8 bases from J, the gap between germline ends came to 15 bases. The CDR3 spans 13 residues. Germline CDR1 reads SQVTM; CDR2 reads ANQGSEA.

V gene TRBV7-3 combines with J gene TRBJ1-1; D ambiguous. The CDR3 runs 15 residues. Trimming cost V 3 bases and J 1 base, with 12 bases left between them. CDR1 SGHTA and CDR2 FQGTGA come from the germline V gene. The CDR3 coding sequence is TGTGCCAGCAGCTTTGACGATCGGGGGAACACTGAAGCTTTCTTT. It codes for CASSFDDRGNTEAFF. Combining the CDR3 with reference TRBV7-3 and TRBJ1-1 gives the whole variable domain GAGVSQTPSNKVTEKGKYVELRCDPISGHTALYWYRQSLGQGPEFLIYFQGTGAADDSGLPNDRFFAVRPEGSVSTLKIQRTERGDSAVYLCASSFDDRGNTEAFFGQGTRLTVV.

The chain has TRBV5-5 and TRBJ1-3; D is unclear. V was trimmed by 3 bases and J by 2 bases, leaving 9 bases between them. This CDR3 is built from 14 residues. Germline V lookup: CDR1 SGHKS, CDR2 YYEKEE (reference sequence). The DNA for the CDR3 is TGTGCCAGCAGCTCCCCCAGTCCTGGAAACACCATATATTTT. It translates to CASSSPSPGNTIYF.

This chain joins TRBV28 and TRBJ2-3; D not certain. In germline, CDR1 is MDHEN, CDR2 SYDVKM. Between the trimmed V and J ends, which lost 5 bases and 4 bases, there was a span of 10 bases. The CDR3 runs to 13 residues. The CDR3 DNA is TGTGCCAGCAGTATGGTCAGTCCAGATACGCAGTATTTT. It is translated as CASSMVSPDTQYF.

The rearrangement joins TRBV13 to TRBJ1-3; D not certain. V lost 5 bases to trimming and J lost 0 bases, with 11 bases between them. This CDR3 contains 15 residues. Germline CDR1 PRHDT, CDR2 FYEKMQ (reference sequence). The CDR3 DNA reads TGTGCCAGCAGCCTCAGGTTAAACTCTGGAAACACCATATATTTT. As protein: CASSLRLNSGNTIYF.

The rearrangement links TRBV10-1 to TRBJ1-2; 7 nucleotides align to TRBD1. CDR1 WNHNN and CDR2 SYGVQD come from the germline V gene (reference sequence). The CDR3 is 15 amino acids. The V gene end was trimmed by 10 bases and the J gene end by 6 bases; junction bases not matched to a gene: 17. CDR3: CATKGYPTGRHGYTF. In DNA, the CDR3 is TGCGCCACCAAGGGATACCCGACAGGGAGGCATGGCTACACCTTC.

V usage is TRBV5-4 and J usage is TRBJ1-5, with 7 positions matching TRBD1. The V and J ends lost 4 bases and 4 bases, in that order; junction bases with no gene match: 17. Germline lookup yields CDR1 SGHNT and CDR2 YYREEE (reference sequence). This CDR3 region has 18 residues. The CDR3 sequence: CASSPYYLRQGYNQPQHF. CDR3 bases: TGTGCCAGCAGCCCATACTACCTGAGACAGGGCTATAATCAGCCCCAGCATTTT.

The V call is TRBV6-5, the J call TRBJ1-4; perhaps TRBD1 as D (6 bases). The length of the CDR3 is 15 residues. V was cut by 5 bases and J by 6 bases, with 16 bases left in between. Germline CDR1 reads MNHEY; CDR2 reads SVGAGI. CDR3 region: CASSTFGQIYEKLFF. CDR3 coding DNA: TGTGCCAGCAGTACATTTGGACAGATTTATGAAAAACTGTTTTTT.